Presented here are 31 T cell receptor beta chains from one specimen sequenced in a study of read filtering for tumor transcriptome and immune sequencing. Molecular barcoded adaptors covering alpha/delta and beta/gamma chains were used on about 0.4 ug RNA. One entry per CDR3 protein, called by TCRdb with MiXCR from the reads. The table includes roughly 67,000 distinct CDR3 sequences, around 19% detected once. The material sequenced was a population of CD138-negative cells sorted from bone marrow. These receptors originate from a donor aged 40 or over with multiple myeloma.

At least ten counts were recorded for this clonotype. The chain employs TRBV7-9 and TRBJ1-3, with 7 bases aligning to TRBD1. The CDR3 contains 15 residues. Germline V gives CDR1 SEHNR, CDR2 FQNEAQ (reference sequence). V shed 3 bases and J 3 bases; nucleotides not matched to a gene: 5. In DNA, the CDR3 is TGTGCCAGCAGCTTCACAGGGGCAGGTGGAAACACCATATATTTT. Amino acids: CASSFTGAGGNTIYF.

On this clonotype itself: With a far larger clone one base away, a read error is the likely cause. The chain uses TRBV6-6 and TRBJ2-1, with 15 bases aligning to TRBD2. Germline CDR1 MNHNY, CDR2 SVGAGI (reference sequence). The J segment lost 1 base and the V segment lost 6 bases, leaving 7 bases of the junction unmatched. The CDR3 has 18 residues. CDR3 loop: CASSNPGTSGGSYNEQFF. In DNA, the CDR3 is TGTGCCAGCAGCAACCCCGGGACTAGCGGGGGGTCCTACAATGAGCAGTTCTTC.

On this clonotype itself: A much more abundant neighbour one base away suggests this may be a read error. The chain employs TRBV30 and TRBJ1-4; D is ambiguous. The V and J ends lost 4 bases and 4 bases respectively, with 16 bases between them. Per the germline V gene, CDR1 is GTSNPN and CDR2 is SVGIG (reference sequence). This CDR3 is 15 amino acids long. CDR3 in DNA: TGTGCCTGGAAGGCCTTAACGACGTATAATGAAAAACTGTTTTTT. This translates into CAWKALTTYNEKLFF.

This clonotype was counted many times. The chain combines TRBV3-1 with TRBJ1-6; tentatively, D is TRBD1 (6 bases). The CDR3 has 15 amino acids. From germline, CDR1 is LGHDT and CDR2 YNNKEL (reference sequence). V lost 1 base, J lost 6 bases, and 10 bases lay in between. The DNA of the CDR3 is TGTGCCAGCAGCCAAGCCGGGACACCTAATTCACCCCTCCACTTT. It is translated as CASSQAGTPNSPLHF.

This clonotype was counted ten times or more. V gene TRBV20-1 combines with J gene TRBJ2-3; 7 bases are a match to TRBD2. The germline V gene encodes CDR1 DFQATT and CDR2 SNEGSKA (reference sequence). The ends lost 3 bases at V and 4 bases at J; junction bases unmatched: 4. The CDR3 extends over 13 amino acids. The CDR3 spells CSARLAAPDTQYF. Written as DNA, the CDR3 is TGCAGTGCTAGGCTAGCGGCTCCAGATACGCAGTATTTT.

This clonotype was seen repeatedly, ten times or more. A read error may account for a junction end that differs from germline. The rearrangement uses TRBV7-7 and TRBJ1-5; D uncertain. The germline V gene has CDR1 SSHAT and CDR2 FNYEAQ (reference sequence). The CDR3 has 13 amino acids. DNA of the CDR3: TGTGCTAGCAGCTTAGGTACCAATCAGCCCCAGCATTTT. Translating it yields CASSLGTNQPQHF.

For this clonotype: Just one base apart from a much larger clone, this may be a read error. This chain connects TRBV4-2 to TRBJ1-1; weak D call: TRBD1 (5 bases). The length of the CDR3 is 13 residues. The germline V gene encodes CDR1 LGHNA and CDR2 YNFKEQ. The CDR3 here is CAGSLGGGAEAFF. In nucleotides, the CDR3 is TGTGCCGGCAGCCTCGGTGGGGGTGCTGAAGCTTTCTTT.

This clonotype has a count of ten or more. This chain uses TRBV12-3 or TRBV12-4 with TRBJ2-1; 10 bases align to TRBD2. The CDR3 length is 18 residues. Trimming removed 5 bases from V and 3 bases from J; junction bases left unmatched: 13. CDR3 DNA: TGTGCCAGCAGTCTACCCCTAGCGGGAGACTCTAACTACAATGAGCAGTTCTTC. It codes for CASSLPLAGDSNYNEQFF.

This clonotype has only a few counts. In DNA form, the CDR3 reads TGTGCCAGCAGCCTTACTAGAGAAGAGACCCAGTACTTC. It yields the protein CASSLTREETQYF. The rearrangement uses TRBV7-3 and TRBJ2-5; perhaps TRBD2 as D (5 bases). The CDR3 is 13 residues long. The V and J ends lost 5 bases and 3 bases respectively, with 10 bases between them. Germline V gives CDR1 SGHTA, CDR2 FQGTGA.

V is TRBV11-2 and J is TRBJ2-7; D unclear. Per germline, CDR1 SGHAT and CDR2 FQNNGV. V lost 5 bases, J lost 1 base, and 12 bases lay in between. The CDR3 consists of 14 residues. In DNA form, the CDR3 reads TGTGCCAGCAGCGCAAGTGGACGGTCCTACGAGCAGTACTTC. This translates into CASSASGRSYEQYF.

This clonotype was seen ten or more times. This CDR3 reads CASRLNRAYEQYF. The DNA of the CDR3 is TGTGCCAGTAGACTTAATAGGGCCTACGAGCAGTACTTC. The chain couples TRBV27 to TRBJ2-7; D is undetermined. V was shortened by 9 bases and J by 2 bases, with 14 bases between the two germline ends. The germline CDR1 and CDR2 sequences are MNHEY and SMNVEV (reference sequence). The CDR3 extends over 13 amino acids.

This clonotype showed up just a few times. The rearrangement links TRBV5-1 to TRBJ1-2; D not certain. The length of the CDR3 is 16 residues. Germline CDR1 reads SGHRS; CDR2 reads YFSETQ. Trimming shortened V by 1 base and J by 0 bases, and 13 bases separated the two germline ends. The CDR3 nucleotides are TGCGCCAGCAGCTTGAATGTGAGGGCAACTAACTATGGCTACACCTTC. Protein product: CASSLNVRATNYGYTF.

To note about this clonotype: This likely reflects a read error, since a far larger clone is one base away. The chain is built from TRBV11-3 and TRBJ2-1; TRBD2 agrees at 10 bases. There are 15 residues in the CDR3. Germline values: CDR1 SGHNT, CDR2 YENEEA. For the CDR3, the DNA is TGTGTCAGCACCGATGGGACTAGCGCCTACAATGAGCAGTTCTTC. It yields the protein CVSTDGTSAYNEQFF.

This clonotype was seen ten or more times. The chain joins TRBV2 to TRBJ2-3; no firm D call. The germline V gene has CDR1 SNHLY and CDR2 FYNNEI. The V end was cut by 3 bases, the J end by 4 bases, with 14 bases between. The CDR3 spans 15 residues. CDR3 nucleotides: TGTGCCAGCAGTGAGCGGCCGGGCCCACCAGATACGCAGTATTTT. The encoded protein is CASSERPGPPDTQYF.

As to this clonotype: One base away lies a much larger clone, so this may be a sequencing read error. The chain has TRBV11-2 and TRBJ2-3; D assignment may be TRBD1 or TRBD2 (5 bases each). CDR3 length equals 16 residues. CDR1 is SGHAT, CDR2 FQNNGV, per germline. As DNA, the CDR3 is TGTGCCAGCAGCCCTCCCGGGGAGTGGGGCACAGATACGCAGTGTTTT. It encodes CASSPPGEWGTDTQCF.

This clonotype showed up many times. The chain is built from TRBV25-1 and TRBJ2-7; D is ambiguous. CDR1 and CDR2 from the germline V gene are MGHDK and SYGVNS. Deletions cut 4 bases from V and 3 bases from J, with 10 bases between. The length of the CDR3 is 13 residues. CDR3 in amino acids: CASSVEALYEQYF. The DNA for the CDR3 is TGTGCCAGCAGTGTCGAGGCCCTCTACGAGCAGTACTTC.

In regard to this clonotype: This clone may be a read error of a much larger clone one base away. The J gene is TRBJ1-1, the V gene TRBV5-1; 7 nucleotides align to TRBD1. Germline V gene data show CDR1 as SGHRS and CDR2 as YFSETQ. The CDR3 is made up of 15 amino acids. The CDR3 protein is CASSSSGGENTEASF. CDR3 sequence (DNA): TGCGCCAGCAGCTCTTCAGGGGGGGAGAACACTGAAGCTTCCTTT.

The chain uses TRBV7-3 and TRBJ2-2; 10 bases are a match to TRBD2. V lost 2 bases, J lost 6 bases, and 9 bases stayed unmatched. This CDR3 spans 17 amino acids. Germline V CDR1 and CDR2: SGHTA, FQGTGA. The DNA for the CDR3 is TGTGCCAGCAGCTTACACCAAGCGGGGGGGCTATCCGGGGAGCTGTTTTTT. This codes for CASSLHQAGGLSGELFF.

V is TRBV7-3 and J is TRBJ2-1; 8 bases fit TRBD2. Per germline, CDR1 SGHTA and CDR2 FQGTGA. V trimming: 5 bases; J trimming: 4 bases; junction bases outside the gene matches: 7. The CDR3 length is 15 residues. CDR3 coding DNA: TGTGCCAGCAGCGAAGTAGCGGGGAAATACAATGAGCAGTTCTTC. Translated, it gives CASSEVAGKYNEQFF.

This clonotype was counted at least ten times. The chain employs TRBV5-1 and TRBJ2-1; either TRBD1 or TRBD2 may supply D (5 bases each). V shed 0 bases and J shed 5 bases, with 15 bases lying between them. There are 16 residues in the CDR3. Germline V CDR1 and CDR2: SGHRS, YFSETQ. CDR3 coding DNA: TGCGCCAGCAGCTTGGGGGGACGGAACCCACACAATGAGCAGTTCTTC. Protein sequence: CASSLGGRNPHNEQFF.

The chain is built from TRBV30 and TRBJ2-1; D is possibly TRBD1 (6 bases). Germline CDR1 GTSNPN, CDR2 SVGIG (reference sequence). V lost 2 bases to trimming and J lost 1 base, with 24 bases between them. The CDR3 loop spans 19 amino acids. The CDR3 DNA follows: TGTGCCTGGAGTTGGGCCAGGGGAAGTACTTCGGGGTCCTACAATGAGCAGTTCTTC. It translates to CAWSWARGSTSGSYNEQFF. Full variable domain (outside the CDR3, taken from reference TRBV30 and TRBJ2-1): SQTIHQWPATLVQPVGSPLSLECTVEGTSNPNLYWYRQAAGRGLQLLFYSVGIGQISSEVPQNLSASRPQDRQFILSSKKLLLSDSGFYLCAWSWARGSTSGSYNEQFFGPGTRLTVL.

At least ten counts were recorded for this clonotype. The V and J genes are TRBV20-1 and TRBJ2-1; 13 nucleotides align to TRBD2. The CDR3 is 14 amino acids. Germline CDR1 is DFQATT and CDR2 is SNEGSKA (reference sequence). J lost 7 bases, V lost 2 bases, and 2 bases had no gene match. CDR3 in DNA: TGCAGTGCTAGAAGGACTAGCGGGAGAAATGAGCAGTTCTTC. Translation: CSARRTSGRNEQFF.

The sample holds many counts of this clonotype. The CDR3 bases are TGCAGTGCTAGAGAACATGGGACTAGCGGGGAATACAATGAGCAGTTCTTC. This codes for CSAREHGTSGEYNEQFF. This rearrangement joins TRBV20-1 to TRBJ2-1; 13 nucleotides agree with TRBD2. CDR1 DFQATT and CDR2 SNEGSKA come from the germline V gene (reference sequence). V dropped 0 bases and J dropped 4; count of bases not matched to a gene: 6. The CDR3 runs 17 residues.

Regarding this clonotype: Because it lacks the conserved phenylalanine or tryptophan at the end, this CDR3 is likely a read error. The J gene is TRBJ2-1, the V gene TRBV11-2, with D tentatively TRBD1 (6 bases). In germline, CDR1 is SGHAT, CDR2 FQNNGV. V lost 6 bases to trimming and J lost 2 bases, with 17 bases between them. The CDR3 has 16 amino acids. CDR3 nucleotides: TGTGCCAGCAGTTTCGGGTACAGGGTGGCCTACAATGAGCAGTTCCTT. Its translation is CASSFGYRVAYNEQFL.

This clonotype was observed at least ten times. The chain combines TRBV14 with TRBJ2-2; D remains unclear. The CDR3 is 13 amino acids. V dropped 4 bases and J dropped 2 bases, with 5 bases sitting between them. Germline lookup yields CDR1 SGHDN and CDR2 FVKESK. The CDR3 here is CASSLRNTGELFF. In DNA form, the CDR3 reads TGTGCCAGCAGCCTCAGAAACACCGGGGAGCTGTTTTTT.

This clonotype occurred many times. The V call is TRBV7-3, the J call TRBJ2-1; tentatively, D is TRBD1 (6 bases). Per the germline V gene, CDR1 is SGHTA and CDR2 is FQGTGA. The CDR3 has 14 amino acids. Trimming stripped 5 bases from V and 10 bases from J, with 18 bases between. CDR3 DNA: TGTGCCAGCAGCCTATCCCCCGCCGGACAGGAGCAGTTCTTC. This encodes CASSLSPAGQEQFF.

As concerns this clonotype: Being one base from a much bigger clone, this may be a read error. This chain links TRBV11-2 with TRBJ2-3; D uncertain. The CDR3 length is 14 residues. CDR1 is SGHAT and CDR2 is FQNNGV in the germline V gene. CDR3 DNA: TGTGCCAGCAGCTTAGTAGGGCGCACAGATATGCAGTATTTT. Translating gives CASSLVGRTDMQYF. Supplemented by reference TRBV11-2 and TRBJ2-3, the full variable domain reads EAGVAQSPRYKIIEKRQSVAFWCNPISGHATLYWYQQILGQGPKLLIQFQNNGVVDDSQLPKDRFSAERLKGVDSTLKIQPAKLEDSAVYLCASSLVGRTDMQYFGPGTRLTVL.

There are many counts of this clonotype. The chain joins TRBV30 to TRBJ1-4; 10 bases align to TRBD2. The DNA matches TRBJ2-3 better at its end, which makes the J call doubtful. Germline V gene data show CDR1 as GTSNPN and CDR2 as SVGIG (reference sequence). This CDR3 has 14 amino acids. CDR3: CAWSASSGSDTQYF. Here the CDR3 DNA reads TGTGCCTGGAGTGCGTCTAGCGGGAGTGATACGCAGTATTTT.

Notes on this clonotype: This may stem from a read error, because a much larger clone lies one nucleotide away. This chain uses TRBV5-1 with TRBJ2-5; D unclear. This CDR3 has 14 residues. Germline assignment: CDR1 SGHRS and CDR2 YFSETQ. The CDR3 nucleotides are TGCGCCAGCAGCCTTATCGGTACCCAAGTGACCCAGTACTTC. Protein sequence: CASSLIGTQVTQYF.

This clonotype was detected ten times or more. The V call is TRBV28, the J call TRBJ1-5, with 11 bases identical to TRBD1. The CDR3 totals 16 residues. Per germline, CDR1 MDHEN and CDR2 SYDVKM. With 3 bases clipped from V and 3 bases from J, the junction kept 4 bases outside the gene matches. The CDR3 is CASSFQDRGLNQPQHF. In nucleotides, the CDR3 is TGTGCCAGCAGTTTTCAGGACAGGGGGCTCAATCAGCCCCAGCATTTT.

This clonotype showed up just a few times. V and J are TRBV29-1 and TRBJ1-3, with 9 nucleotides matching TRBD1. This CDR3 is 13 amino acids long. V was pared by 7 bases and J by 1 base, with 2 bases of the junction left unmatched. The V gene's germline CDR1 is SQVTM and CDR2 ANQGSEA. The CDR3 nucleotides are TGCAGCGCCGGACAGGGGTCTGGAAACACCATATATTTT. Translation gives CSAGQGSGNTIYF.